This T cell receptor (beta chain) was identified during a study of T-cell memory formation after mild COVID-19. Constant-segment-primed 5'RACE gave TCR alpha and TCR beta cDNA libraries with sample barcodes and UMIs. From the 5' RACE reads, TCRdb called clonotypes with MiXCR, one entry per CDR3 protein. The sample lists 250,000 or so distinct CDR3 sequences, roughly 9.4% occurring once. General study results and limits: Clones that got smaller from day 15 to 85 had even CD4/CD8, while clones growing later tipped toward CD4+.

Regarding this clonotype: What it recognizes is unknown.

Germline loops: CDR1 DFQATT, CDR2 SNEGSKA (reference sequence). The CDR3 is made up of 15 amino acids. The V segment lost 3 bases and the J segment 5 bases; nucleotides outside the gene matches: 7. This sequence originates from a man younger than 30 who had mild COVID-19 (a few samples of this study predate the infection). Cell type and time point are not known. Sequencing input: PBMCs or a T cell subset sorted from them (not recorded which). The chain employs TRBV20-1 and TRBJ1-4, with 9 bases aligning to TRBD1. The CDR3 DNA follows: TGCAGTGCTAGCGATCCTGGGACAGGGAATGAAAAACTGTTTTTT. Its translation: CSASDPGTGNEKLFF.